This T cell receptor beta chain derives from a study of blood T cells in healthy people across ages. J gave up 6 bases and V 7 bases, and 11 bases lay outside the gene matches. The CDR3 runs 14 residues. CDR1 and CDR2 (germline): DFQATT, SNEGSKA (reference sequence). A second PCR of roughly 6 to 12 cycles used a sample-barcoded 5' primer and a J-beta primer mix. Unique molecular identifiers of 12 random nucleotides labeled each cDNA. TCRdb redid the calling of the 5' RACE reads with MiXCR, one entry per CDR3 protein. Here the sample spans about 1.7 million distinct CDR3 sequences, 28% being singletons. Regarding the study as a whole: Naive CD4+ cells and diversity were both higher in long-lived donors than in aged donors. PBMCs were not sorted, which prevented a conclusive comparison of naive versus antigen-experienced cells. Getting older went along with TCR beta diversity per million T cells dropping roughly linearly.

For this clonotype: Its antigen remains unidentified.

This TCR came from a woman aged 25-40 years in good health. The chain carries TRBV20-1 and TRBJ2-1; 8 positions agree with TRBD2. Sequenced sample: blood. The CDR3 region has the DNA TGCAGTGGCACGCCCCTAGCGGGCGGCAATGAGCAGTTCTTC. It codes for CSGTPLAGGNEQFF.